What follows are 10 T cell receptor beta chains derived from one specimen sequenced in a study of cytomegalovirus exposure and HLA in healthy donors. The PCR employed 60 Vbeta primers together with 13 Jbeta primers. The assay was immunoSEQ multiplex PCR, and TCRdb's table has in-frame clones only and misses some. The sample has approximately 70,000 clones; 60% to 80% are singletons. Source material: PBMCs. The source is a woman aged 40 to 50 in good health and CMV-seropositive.

The genes are TRBV6-6 and TRBJ1-5, with a tentative D call TRBD1 (6 bases). CDR1 is MNHNY and CDR2 is SVGAGI in the germline V gene (reference sequence). This CDR3 has 16 residues. V lost 6 bases and J lost 0, with 15 bases in between. The CDR3 region is CASRTTTGHSNQPQHF. The CDR3 DNA reads TGTGCCAGCAGAACAACGACAGGTCATAGCAATCAGCCCCAGCATTTT.

V is TRBV2 and J is TRBJ2-3, with TRBD2 matching 8 bases. The CDR3 has 18 amino acids. Germline V gene lookup returns CDR1 SNHLY and CDR2 FYNNEI. The V segment lost 2 bases and the J segment 0 bases; nucleotides outside the gene matches: 10. In DNA form, the CDR3 reads TGTGCCAGCAGTGAACGGGGGGGGCCTTGGGATAGCACAGATACGCAGTATTTT. Its protein product is CASSERGGPWDSTDTQYF.

V usage is TRBV9 and J usage is TRBJ2-3, with D maybe TRBD2 (6 bases). The CDR3 sequence is 16 residues long. Trimming stripped 1 base from V and 1 base from J, with 13 bases between. Per the germline V gene, CDR1 is SGDLS and CDR2 is YYNGEE. In DNA, the CDR3 is TGTGCCAGCAGCGTATATATGGGGGGAGGCACAGATACGCAGTATTTT. Amino acid sequence: CASSVYMGGGTDTQYF.

V is TRBV4-1 and J is TRBJ2-1; the match to TRBD2 covers 14 bases. Per the germline V gene, CDR1 is MGHRA and CDR2 is YSYEKL. The CDR3 length is 19 residues. The ends lost 1 base at V and 9 bases at J; junction bases unmatched: 14. For the CDR3, the DNA is TGCGCCAGCAGCCAAGTACAGCCCGGGACTAGCGGGGGAGGGGTTGAGCAGTTCTTC. Translation gives CASSQVQPGTSGGGVEQFF.

This clone is a singleton in its sample. The chain employs TRBV11-3 and TRBJ1-1, with D possibly being TRBD1 (5 bases). Germline CDR1 and CDR2: SGHNT and YENEEA. Trimming left V 7 bases short and J 5 bases short, with 17 bases between. CDR3 length: 14 amino acids. This CDR3 reads CASTPLGGGTEAFF. In DNA, the CDR3 is TGTGCCAGCACCCCCCTTGGCGGGGGGACTGAAGCTTTCTTT.

This chain uses TRBV10-1 with TRBJ1-3; D may be TRBD1 (6 bases). CDR3 size: 15 residues. Germline V gene data show CDR1 as WNHNN and CDR2 as SYGVQD (reference sequence). The V and J ends lost 6 bases and 0 bases respectively, with 12 bases between them. As DNA, the CDR3 is TGCGCCAGCAGCCCAGGACAGAACTCTGGAAACACCATATATTTT. Translated, it gives CASSPGQNSGNTIYF.

The J gene is TRBJ1-5, the V gene TRBV2, with D possibly matching TRBD1 (6 bases). Per the germline V gene, CDR1 is SNHLY and CDR2 is FYNNEI. V was cut by 4 bases and J by 0 bases, with 10 bases left in between. This CDR3 spans 15 amino acids. This CDR3 reads CASSGTVLSNQPQHF. CDR3 coding DNA: TGTGCCAGCAGTGGGACAGTACTTAGCAATCAGCCCCAGCATTTT.

The V call is TRBV5-1, the J call TRBJ2-2, with unresolved D. This CDR3 is 13 amino acids long. The V gene's germline CDR1 is SGHRS and CDR2 YFSETQ. Trimming removed 2 bases at V and 4 bases at J, with 6 bases between. The DNA of the CDR3 is TGCGCCAGCAGCTTTGAGCCCACCGGGGAGCTGTTTTTT. Its protein is CASSFEPTGELFF.

This clone was found once. V usage is TRBV7-8 and J usage is TRBJ1-1; TRBD1 matches 7 bases. The CDR3 has 18 amino acids. Trimming took 4 bases from V and 2 from J; bases not matched to a gene: 16. Germline V gives CDR1 SGHVS, CDR2 FQNEAQ. CDR3 amino acids: CASSYGARQGEGNTEAFF. Written as DNA, the CDR3 is TGTGCCAGCAGCTATGGCGCGAGACAGGGCGAGGGAAACACTGAAGCTTTCTTT.

The chain employs TRBV6-1 and TRBJ1-2, with D unclear. Trimming left V 1 base short and J 1 base short, with 7 bases between. Germline V gene lookup returns CDR1 MNHNS and CDR2 SASEGT. The CDR3 sequence is 14 residues long. The CDR3: CASSEVADNYGYTF. CDR3 bases: TGTGCCAGCAGTGAAGTGGCGGATAACTATGGCTACACCTTC.